These 27 T cell receptor beta chains originate from one sample sequenced in a study of shared clonotypes between healthy human individuals. Naive CD8 cells were CD45RO-negative, positively selected for CCR7, excluding terminally differentiated effector memory CD45RA+ cells. Data came from immunoSEQ multiplex PCR; TCRdb stores just in-frame clones and leaves some out. Of about 2.1 million clones in the sample, 93% are singletons; the top ten hold about 1.7%. Sequenced sample: naive CD8+ T cells from PBMCs. All receptors derive from a man between 18 and 29 years old in good health. Some clones in this sample may be carry-over from other donors' samples.

This sequence joins TRBV6-5 and TRBJ2-2; D is undetermined. The CDR3 is 14 amino acids. V gave up 5 bases and J gave up 6 bases, with 13 bases separating them. CDR1 is MNHEY, CDR2 SVGAGI, per germline. CDR3 loop: CASSPNTLPGELFF. The CDR3 coding sequence is TGTGCCAGCAGTCCCAATACTCTTCCCGGGGAGCTGTTTTTT.

The chain has TRBV4-1 and TRBJ2-1; no clear D. CDR1 MGHRA and CDR2 YSYEKL come from the germline V gene. Trimming removed 1 base at V and 9 bases at J, with 10 bases between. This CDR3 spans 13 amino acids. This CDR3 is CASSQALVVEQFF. Here the CDR3 DNA reads TGCGCCAGCAGCCAAGCGCTAGTGGTTGAGCAGTTCTTC.

The V and J genes are TRBV10-3 and TRBJ2-7; D gene ambiguous. V lost 7 bases, J lost 4 bases, and 8 bases lay in between. The CDR3 covers 11 residues. Germline V gives CDR1 ENHRY, CDR2 SYGVKD. The CDR3 loop reads CAITTGYEQYF. The CDR3 coding sequence is TGTGCCATCACGACTGGTTACGAGCAGTACTTC.

The chain is built from TRBV7-8 and TRBJ2-1, with a possible D match to TRBD2 (6 bases). Trimming left V 5 bases short and J 5 bases short, with 22 bases between. The germline CDR1 and CDR2 sequences are SGHVS and FQNEAQ. The CDR3 spans 17 residues. CDR3 region: CASSLGVGAGTHNEQFF. CDR3 bases: TGTGCCAGCAGCCTCGGGGTCGGGGCGGGAACCCACAATGAGCAGTTCTTC. Drawing the rest from reference TRBV7-8 and TRBJ2-1, the complete variable domain is GAGVSQSPRYKVAKRGQDVALRCDPISGHVSLFWYQQALGQGPEFLTYFQNEAQLDKSGLPSDRFFAERPEGSVSTLKIQRTQQEDSAVYLCASSLGVGAGTHNEQFFGPGTRLTVL.

This chain links TRBV21-1 with TRBJ2-7; the table's TRBD2 call for D was not verified on the DNA. TRBV21-1 is an annotated pseudogene. The length of the CDR3 is 16 residues. The CDR3 nucleotides are TGTGCCAGCAGCGATAATTCGCGGGAGGACTCCTACGAGCAGTACTTC. This codes for CASSDNSREDSYEQYF.

The chain joins TRBV27 to TRBJ2-7; tentative D call: TRBD1 (5 bases). The CDR3 loop spans 14 amino acids. V lost 6 bases to trimming and J lost 6 bases, with 18 bases between them. CDR1 and CDR2 from the germline V gene are MNHEY and SMNVEV (reference sequence). The CDR3 DNA sequence: TGTGCCAGCAGCCCTCGGCAGGGCCCCCTCGAGCAGTACTTC. Encoded protein: CASSPRQGPLEQYF.

The genes are TRBV5-5 and TRBJ1-4; D gene uncertain. Germline CDR1 is SGHKS and CDR2 is YYEKEE (reference sequence). The CDR3 is made up of 16 amino acids. V was cut by 3 bases and J by 5 bases, with 17 bases left in between. In DNA, the CDR3 is TGTGCCAGCAGCTCACCTCCAGAGGCGGGGAATGAAAAACTGTTTTTT. Residues: CASSSPPEAGNEKLFF.

The chain has TRBV27 and TRBJ2-5, with D perhaps TRBD2 (6 bases). The CDR3 has 13 amino acids. Germline V lookup: CDR1 MNHEY, CDR2 SMNVEV (reference sequence). Trimming removed 8 bases at V and 8 bases at J, with 18 bases between. The CDR3 sequence is CASGRPLRDTQYF. CDR3 in DNA: TGTGCCAGCGGTAGACCCCTGCGGGACACCCAGTACTTC.

The rearrangement links TRBV7-9 to TRBJ2-7; D is tentatively TRBD1 or TRBD2 (5 bases each). V lost 5 bases to trimming and J lost 1 base, with 12 bases between them. Germline lookup yields CDR1 SEHNR and CDR2 FQNEAQ (reference sequence). This CDR3 has 14 amino acids. The DNA for the CDR3 is TGTGCCAGCAGCCGGGACCACAATTCCTACGAGCAGTACTTC. It yields the protein CASSRDHNSYEQYF. Together with reference TRBV7-9 and TRBJ2-7, the CDR3 gives the full variable domain: DTGVSQNPRHKITKRGQNVTFRCDPISEHNRLYWYRQTLGQGPEFLTYFQNEAQLEKSRLLSDRFSAERPKGSFSTLEIQRTEQGDSAMYLCASSRDHNSYEQYFGPGTRLTVT.

This clone was observed once. The chain employs TRBV6-6 and TRBJ1-2; 8 nucleotides line up with TRBD1. The CDR3 contains 14 residues. Germline trimming cut 4 bases from V and 5 bases from J; bases unmatched to any gene: 6. Looked up from germline, CDR1 is MNHNY and CDR2 is SVGAGI (reference sequence). The CDR3 loop is CASSFLGQAYGYTF. Here the CDR3 DNA reads TGTGCCAGCAGTTTCTTGGGACAGGCGTATGGCTACACCTTC.

The V call is TRBV7-9, the J call TRBJ2-1; 8 bases align to TRBD1. There are 14 residues in the CDR3. Germline V CDR1 and CDR2: SEHNR, FQNEAQ (reference sequence). Unmatched junction bases numbered 5, after V lost 2 bases and J lost 8 bases. This chain's CDR3 is CASSLSGQVYEQFF. Here the CDR3 DNA reads TGTGCCAGCAGCTTATCGGGACAGGTCTATGAGCAGTTCTTC.

The chain employs TRBV19 and TRBJ2-1, with D perhaps TRBD2 (5 bases). V dropped 5 bases and J dropped 7 bases, with 6 bases sitting between them. The CDR3 loop spans 11 amino acids. The V gene's germline CDR1 is LNHDA and CDR2 SQIVND (reference sequence). CDR3 amino acids: CASSWENEQFF. In nucleotides, the CDR3 is TGTGCCAGTAGTTGGGAGAATGAGCAGTTCTTC.

The chain carries TRBV10-1 and TRBJ2-7; 8 bases align to TRBD2. The length of the CDR3 is 14 residues. The germline gives CDR1 WNHNN, CDR2 SYGVQD (reference sequence). Losses at the gene ends were 7 bases for V and 5 bases for J; bases not matched to a gene: 10. The CDR3 is CASMASGSSHEQYF. For the CDR3, the DNA is TGCGCCAGCATGGCCAGCGGGAGTTCTCACGAGCAGTACTTC.

V usage is TRBV29-1 and J usage is TRBJ1-1, with a tentative D call TRBD1 (6 bases). CDR1 and CDR2 from the germline V gene are SQVTM and ANQGSEA. V gave up 4 bases and J gave up 3 bases, with 15 bases separating them. This CDR3 spans 14 amino acids. The CDR3 sequence: CSVAGTMGDTEAFF. As DNA, the CDR3 is TGCAGCGTTGCCGGGACAATGGGCGACACTGAAGCTTTCTTT.

In the case of this clone: The sample holds other DNA sequences that translate to the same CDR3. The V gene is TRBV9, the J gene TRBJ2-3; 7 bases line up with TRBD2. This CDR3 has 15 amino acids. V shed 2 bases, J shed 2 bases, and the junction held 5 bases outside the gene matches. CDR1 SGDLS and CDR2 YYNGEE come from the germline V gene. In DNA, the CDR3 is TGTGCCAGCAGCGTGGGAGGGTCTTACACAGATACGCAGTATTTT. Amino acids: CASSVGGSYTDTQYF.

V and J are TRBV5-4 and TRBJ2-7, with D tentatively TRBD1 (6 bases). The CDR3 loop spans 13 amino acids. Germline V gene lookup returns CDR1 SGHNT and CDR2 YYREEE (reference sequence). V was cut by 4 bases and J by 5 bases, with 13 bases left in between. CDR3 residues: CASSPRDNHEQYF. The CDR3 coding sequence is TGTGCCAGCAGCCCCCGGGACAACCACGAGCAGTACTTC.

The chain combines TRBV7-9 with TRBJ2-3; 7 nucleotides agree with TRBD2. The germline V gene has CDR1 SEHNR and CDR2 FQNEAQ (reference sequence). CDR3 length: 17 amino acids. V shed 4 bases and J 2 bases; nucleotides not matched to a gene: 12. CDR3 region: CASSSPGEGAHTDTQYF. In DNA form, the CDR3 reads TGTGCCAGCAGCTCACCGGGGGAGGGCGCCCACACAGATACGCAGTATTTT.

Comment on this clone: Other DNA sequences in the sample encode the same CDR3. The genes are TRBV28 and TRBJ1-1; D not resolved. Germline V gives CDR1 MDHEN, CDR2 SYDVKM. The CDR3 contains 13 residues. Trimming cost V 3 bases and J 0 bases, with 5 bases left between them. DNA of the CDR3: TGTGCCAGCAGTTTGGGCGTGAACACTGAAGCTTTCTTT. It translates to CASSLGVNTEAFF. The full variable domain, completed using reference TRBV28 and TRBJ1-1, is DVKVTQSSRYLVKRTGEKVFLECVQDMDHENMFWYRQDPGLGLRLIYFSYDVKMKEKGDIPEGYSVSREKKERFSLILESASTNQTSMYLCASSLGVNTEAFFGQGTRLTVV.

Written as DNA, the CDR3 is TGTGCCAGCAGCTTTCCCCGGGCCTACGAGCAGTACTTC. The encoded protein is CASSFPRAYEQYF. The chain combines TRBV7-9 with TRBJ2-7; no definite D call. The CDR3 consists of 13 residues. The germline V and J ends were trimmed by 3 bases and 2 bases, with 8 bases remaining between them. Per the germline V gene, CDR1 is SEHNR and CDR2 is FQNEAQ (reference sequence). Full variable domain (rest looked up from reference TRBV7-9 and TRBJ2-7): DTGVSQNPRHKITKRGQNVTFRCDPISEHNRLYWYRQTLGQGPEFLTYFQNEAQLEKSRLLSDRFSAERPKGSFSTLEIQRTEQGDSAMYLCASSFPRAYEQYFGPGTRLTVT.

This chain joins TRBV6-5 and TRBJ2-7; D is unclear. The CDR3 length is 12 residues. V was clipped by 7 bases and J by 5 bases, with 12 bases between them. Germline loops: CDR1 MNHEY, CDR2 SVGAGI. CDR3 nucleotide sequence: TGTGCCAGCACCCACACGAATAACGAGCAGTACTTC. Encoded protein: CASTHTNNEQYF.

This chain links TRBV5-6 with TRBJ2-7; maybe TRBD1 (6 bases). V lost 4 bases and J 2 bases, leaving 10 bases between the germline ends. CDR3 length: 13 residues. Germline lookup yields CDR1 SGHDT and CDR2 YYEEEE. The CDR3 region is CASSIWTAYEQYF. CDR3 in DNA: TGTGCCAGCAGCATTTGGACAGCCTACGAGCAGTACTTC.

This clone was seen a single time. The genes are TRBV29-1 and TRBJ1-1, with D maybe TRBD1 (6 bases). V was cut by 4 bases and J by 4 bases, with 13 bases left in between. CDR3 length: 13 amino acids. Looked up from germline, CDR1 is SQVTM and CDR2 is ANQGSEA. This CDR3 reads CSVAGADSTEAFF. The CDR3 DNA reads TGCAGCGTTGCGGGGGCTGATAGCACTGAAGCTTTCTTT. The full variable domain, completed using reference TRBV29-1 and TRBJ1-1, is SAVISQKPSRDICQRGTSLTIQCQVDSQVTMMFWYRQQPGQSLTLIATANQGSEATYESGFVIDKFPISRPNLTFSTLTVSNMSPEDSSIYLCSVAGADSTEAFFGQGTRLTVV.

The J gene is TRBJ1-2, the V gene TRBV19, with 10 nucleotides matching TRBD1. From germline, CDR1 is LNHDA and CDR2 SQIVND (reference sequence). This CDR3 comprises 12 residues. The CDR3 DNA follows: TGTGCGACAGGGGGCTTGTACTATGGCTACACCTTC. It codes for CATGGLYYGYTF.

The rearrangement joins TRBV19 to TRBJ2-1; 10 nucleotides agree with TRBD2. CDR1 and CDR2 from the germline V gene are LNHDA and SQIVND (reference sequence). V lost 5 bases, J lost 7 bases, and 8 bases stayed unmatched. The CDR3 extends over 15 amino acids. The CDR3 coding sequence is TGTGCCAGTAGTCCCCTAGCGGGAGATGTAAATGAGCAGTTCTTC. Translating gives CASSPLAGDVNEQFF.

The chain couples TRBV28 to TRBJ2-3; 10 bases align to TRBD2. CDR1 MDHEN and CDR2 SYDVKM come from the germline V gene. The ends lost 2 bases at V and 2 bases at J; junction bases unmatched: 16. The CDR3 contains 20 residues. The CDR3 spells CASSLPKTRTSGNFTDTQYF. The CDR3 DNA reads TGTGCCAGCAGTTTACCGAAAACCCGAACTAGCGGGAATTTCACAGATACGCAGTATTTT.

The V and J genes are TRBV7-8 and TRBJ2-1; 8 positions agree with TRBD1. From germline, CDR1 is SGHVS and CDR2 FQNEAQ. V gave up 3 bases and J gave up 1 base; unmatched junction bases: 5. The CDR3 contains 16 residues. CDR3: CASSFRGRVSYNEQFF. The CDR3 nucleotides read TGTGCCAGCAGCTTCAGGGGGCGCGTGTCCTACAATGAGCAGTTCTTC.

This chain connects TRBV30 to TRBJ2-2; D gene unclear. Trimming removed 8 bases from V and 3 bases from J, with 16 bases in between. Germline assignment: CDR1 GTSNPN and CDR2 SVGIG (reference sequence). This CDR3 has 14 residues. The CDR3 region has the DNA TGTGCCCGCGAGTCAGTGGGTTACACCGGGGAGCTGTTTTTT. Translated: CARESVGYTGELFF.